This TCR beta chain emerged from a study of cytomegalovirus exposure and HLA in healthy donors listed by TCRdb under 2017. Study-level background: According to an earlier analysis of several hundred of the donors, some 180 million T cells yielded roughly 100 million unique TCR beta sequences and around 300 Gb of sequence data. Besides the first cohort of some 670 subjects, a separate validation cohort made up of 120 different subjects was used. An earlier analysis of fewer than 750 of the donors used high-throughput TCR beta sequencing to judge whether each TCR beta V gene segment behaved as functional or pseudogenic. The study aimed to test whether signatures of past pathogen exposure could be identified by cataloging public T cell receptors. A later analysis re-examined previously published TCR beta repertoires from around 670 donors and added high-resolution HLA genotyping to investigate patterns of TCR occurrence. Typing coverage varied by locus: about 620-630 donors for A, B, C, DRB1 and DQB1; roughly 520 for DQA1; about 570 for DPA1; fewer than 480 for DPB1. All discovery cohort repertoires had been generated using a single sequencing platform. Among the roughly 380 genotyped donors, more than 70% belonged to the genetic ancestry cluster associated with self-reported Caucasian donors. About five DR-DQ haplotypes were treated as single units for association and clustering because of strong linkage in the cohort. Class I and class II HLA loci were covered by the typing at four-digit resolution. Rather than using new phenotypic data, the later analysis identified candidate immune exposures from TCR beta sequences and from how often those sequences occurred across donors. The study combined high-throughput TCR immunosequencing, statistical association of individual TCRs with disease status, and machine learning to predict cytomegalovirus infection status. Donor age, sex, ethnicity and CMV serostatus were compiled alongside the repertoire data. In a later genetic analysis, genome-wide SNP genotypes for about three fifths of the roughly 670 donors were used, and that subset was treated as a discovery cohort. On average, roughly 250,000 unique TCR beta nucleotide sequences were sequenced per donor among 398 genotyped donors of the cohort, with 15% to 20% of those sequences being non-productive. An early release that covered about 640 HLA-typed donors contained about 300 gigabases of sequencing data and 80 million or so unique TCR sequences. The study used immunosequencing to profile the T cell repertoires of about 670 subjects and linked those repertoires to cytomegalovirus serostatus.

There are 15 amino acids in the CDR3, from cysteine to phenylalanine inclusive. Just CDR3 DNA is preserved here, 45 bases in frame from base 1. Based on the germline V gene (reference sequence), the CDR1 and CDR2 sequences are SEHNR and FQNEAQ. The cohort comprised around 700 healthy bone marrow donors. At the time of sampling, all cohort members were nominally healthy, though unrecorded immune exposures were likely present. The donor was CMV seropositive and belonged to the group of 250 to 350 seropositive cohort members. Every donor gave a peripheral blood sample, and the peripheral blood mononuclear cells from that sample were used for TCR beta sequencing. The Qiagen DNeasy Blood Extraction Kit was used to extract genomic DNA from the blood cell samples. Overall study outcomes, separate from this receptor: An earlier analysis of 450 to 750 of the donors showed that most TCR beta V segments appeared in productive rearrangements either about 87% or about 30% of the time, which broadly matched IMGT annotations. The study listed 170 or so TCR beta chains as associated with cytomegalovirus. Some IMGT-functional V segments, including TRBV6-2 and TRBV6-3, could not be told apart with the 87-base-pair reads, so those segments were excluded. In a later analysis, HLA-associated TCR beta chains showed more clonal expansion and lower generation probabilities than non-associated chains that were equally common. A group of highly shared sequence variants was considered likely to be a technical artifact of the sequencing pipeline. When HLA alleles, especially DR and DQ, strongly co-occurred, attributing TCR associations to individual alleles was difficult. The authors suggested that the approach could potentially be extended to other disease states and immunological phenotypes. Because counts were too low, approximately 18 rarely observed V segments, including chromosome 9 orphons, were excluded from the earlier analysis of roughly 580 of the donors. A later analysis found that most CMV-associated TCR beta chains appeared HLA-restricted, with HLA associations seemingly driven largely by CMV exposure. Linkage disequilibrium might explain the correlated functional status among segregating V segments, but an unknown experimental factor could not be ruled out. In a later genetic analysis, a missense DCLRE1C variant was associated with V-gene and J-gene trimming of TCR beta chains, and the association was replicated in an independent cohort. A later analysis associated 15,000 to 20,000 TCR beta sequences with specific HLA alleles at a false discovery rate of 0.05. A further reported finding was that TCR beta sequences accurately predicted the HLA-A and HLA-B alleles for most subjects in the first cohort. In vitro tests confirmed that a few of the cytomegalovirus-associated TCR beta chains recognize cytomegalovirus antigens. In a later analysis, several top co-occurrence clusters were reported to appear linked to parvovirus B19, influenza, CMV and Epstein-Barr virus. CMV serostatus was the only immune exposure information available for the cohort. Cytomegalovirus status was reported to be diagnosed by the classifier with high specificity and sensitivity in both the original and validation cohorts. The cohort was sequenced for TCR beta chains only, and without alpha or paired-chain data the features that could be detected were limited. Roughly uniform sequencing depth across donors was assumed in presence/absence analyses, although this assumption may not hold. A later genetic analysis reported fewer N-insertions in productive TCRs among donors in an Asian-associated ancestry cluster than the approximately 700-donor mean. According to a later analysis, TCR association rates differed among HLA loci, with DRB1 alleles showing the most associated TCRs and HLA-C alleles showing the fewest. HLA typing was unavailable for some donors at each locus, so association tests used only the typed subset. Most TCR sequences were seen in very few donors, while some public TCRs were found in many individuals.

A note on this clone: The target of this receptor is not known. No much larger clone exists at a distance of one base, and base qualities are not known.

Library generation was performed with the immunoSEQ multiplex PCR assay. For the multiplex PCR, a mixture combining 60 forward primers for TCR Vbeta segments and 13 reverse primers for TCR Jbeta segments was used. The CDR3 region of rearranged TCR beta genes was amplified from genomic DNA by a multiplex PCR assay. The amplified TCR beta libraries were sequenced on the Illumina HiSeq System as 87-base-pair reads. In the original analysis: A later analysis tallied roughly 76 million unique TCR beta chains across the 660 or so repertoires, and 10 million to 11 million of those chains were shared by two or more donors. A nearest-neighbor algorithm error-corrected the raw reads and collapsed the reads into unique sequences, merging closely related sequences to remove PCR and sequencing errors. CDR3 sequences were aligned to IMGT reference sequences to assign V, D and J gene segments. For a sequence to be retained, at least a six-nucleotide match to both a V gene segment and a J gene segment was required. A rearrangement counted as productive if the CDR3 had no stop codons and remained in frame with V and J, and every other rearrangement counted as non-productive. CDR3 was defined by IMGT convention, running from the second conserved V-encoded cysteine to the conserved J-encoded phenylalanine. The earlier analysis of more than 450 of the donors excluded sequences that lacked an unambiguous match to a single V gene segment. In an earlier analysis of 587 of the donors, V segments were called functional above 56.7% productive rearrangements and were called segregating when the between-donor standard deviation exceeded 5%. A statistical classification framework was developed to diagnose cytomegalovirus status using the catalog of TCR beta chain sequences. V and J gene assignment, in a later analysis, came from comparing TCR nucleotide sequences with IMGT/GENE-DB human TR gene sequences. In a later analysis, CDR3 sequences and most-parsimonious VDJ recombination scenarios were assigned using the TCRdist pipeline. In a later analysis, every TCR beta chain was defined by the combination of its CDR3 amino acid sequence and its V-gene family, and reads without a unique V-gene family were dropped. A later analysis removed roughly 590 highly shared, low-generation-probability nucleotide sequences to deal with suspected cross-contamination and a sequencing artifact. For each public chain, a later analysis derived a clonal expansion index from normalized ranks of inferred template counts within each repertoire. In a later analysis, generation probabilities were computed using a VDJ recombination model fitted to out-of-frame rearrangements, and the results were checked against IGoR. A later analysis scored TCR-TCR, TCR-HLA and TCR-CMV co-occurrence with hypergeometric tests, applying a repertoire-size bias correction to TCR pairs. A later analysis estimated false discovery rates by permuting HLA or CMV assignments 20 times. In a later analysis, co-occurring TCRs were grouped using DBSCAN, with TCRdist sequence similarity added in when clustering inside HLA-allele-positive subsets. Repertoires with fewer than 30,000 or more than 120,000 public chains were left out of co-occurrence clustering, as were roughly five repertoires with anomalous nucleotide sharing. Sourced from immuneACCESS, this table was stored by TCRdb with only in-frame sequences that have V and J called. A share of the clones is absent; for the studies checked, an unresolved V gene accounts for under half, and the remainder has no known explanation. V and J calls and clone size come straight from that table; D and trimming were deduced from the DNA. Present in this sample are roughly 200,000 clones, about two thirds of which were seen just once. 2.5% to 3% of the sample belongs to the ten largest clones.

Sequenced sample: PBMCs. The chain employs TRBV7-9 and TRBJ2-2; 13 bases in between match TRBD2. The sequence came from a man aged 40-50 years in good health and CMV-seropositive. The CDR3 region has the sequence CGVTSGGLNTGELFF. The DNA is as follows: TGTGGAGTGACTAGCGGGGGGCTCAACACCGGGGAGCTGTTTTTT.